These 31 T cell receptor beta chains came from one sample sequenced in a study of cytomegalovirus exposure and HLA in healthy donors. Clones were read by immunoSEQ multiplex PCR, and TCRdb kept only the in-frame ones, dropping some. The data show some 59,000 clones, about 88% seen once. The sequenced material came from PBMCs. These receptors came from a woman aged 18-30 years in good health and CMV-seronegative.

V and J are TRBV6-5 and TRBJ1-1; D may be TRBD1 (5 bases). Germline V lookup: CDR1 MNHEY, CDR2 SVGAGI. CDR3 length equals 13 residues. With 1 base removed from V and 10 bases from J, the gap between germline ends came to 13 bases. CDR3 residues: CASSYYGAVRAFF. DNA of the CDR3: TGTGCCAGCAGTTACTATGGGGCAGTTCGAGCTTTCTTT.

The V and J genes are TRBV28 and TRBJ1-2, with unresolved D. V lost 9 bases, J lost 6 bases, and 17 bases lay in between. Germline-derived CDR1 and CDR2 are MDHEN and SYDVKM. The CDR3 consists of 13 residues. CDR3 region: CASLFTGTDGYTF. The CDR3 DNA sequence: TGTGCCAGTCTCTTCACTGGTACCGATGGCTACACCTTC.

V and J are TRBV6-5 and TRBJ1-5; 8 bases fit TRBD1. CDR3 length: 14 amino acids. The V segment lost 5 bases and the J segment 7 bases; nucleotides outside the gene matches: 7. The germline V gene encodes CDR1 MNHEY and CDR2 SVGAGI. The CDR3 nucleotides are TGTGCCAGCAGTGCCGACAGGGGTTGGCAGCCCCAGCATTTT. This sequence encodes CASSADRGWQPQHF.

CDR3 DNA: TGTGCCAGCAGCGAAGCGGTTTTCCTCACAGATACGCAGTATTTT. This translates into CASSEAVFLTDTQYF. The chain is built from TRBV7-2 and TRBJ2-3; the D gene is possibly TRBD2 (5 bases). The CDR3 is 15 residues long. Trimming shortened V by 5 bases and J by 2 bases, and 14 bases separated the two germline ends. Germline CDR1 and CDR2: SGHTA and FQGNSA.

The gene calls are TRBV13 and TRBJ2-3, with TRBD2 identical over 12 bases. Germline V CDR1 and CDR2: PRHDT, FYEKMQ (reference sequence). The CDR3 is made up of 18 amino acids. The J segment lost 2 bases and the V segment lost 7 bases, leaving 13 bases of the junction unmatched. CDR3 loop: CASTPSPTSGGLTDTQYF. The CDR3 nucleotides are TGTGCCAGCACCCCGAGCCCCACTAGCGGGGGGCTCACAGATACGCAGTATTTT. Variable domain in full (rest from reference TRBV13 and TRBJ2-3): AAGVIQSPRHLIKEKRETATLKCYPIPRHDTVYWYQQGPGQDPQFLISFYEKMQSDKGSIPDRFSAQQFSDYHSELNMSSLELGDSALYFCASTPSPTSGGLTDTQYFGPGTRLTVL.

CDR3 bases: TGTGCCAGCAGCTTTGGAGGCGCCGCCCCCTACGAGCAGTACTTC. Translated, it gives CASSFGGAAPYEQYF. The chain has TRBV7-6 and TRBJ2-7; D possibly corresponds to TRBD2 (5 bases). The CDR3 spans 15 residues. The germline gives CDR1 SGHVS, CDR2 FNYEAQ. Trimming left V 3 bases short and J 2 bases short, with 14 bases between.

The chain joins TRBV7-2 to TRBJ2-2; 8 bases are a match to TRBD1. Trimming took 5 bases from V and 6 from J; bases not matched to a gene: 8. This CDR3 is built from 15 residues. Germline CDR1 is SGHTA and CDR2 is FQGNSA. The DNA for the CDR3 is TGTGCCAGCAGCCTTACGGGACAGGCCGCCGGGGAGCTGTTTTTT. Translating gives CASSLTGQAAGELFF.

The DNA for the CDR3 is TGTGCCAGCAGCCTACAACGACAGGGGGCTAAGTCTGAAGCTTTCTTT. Translating it yields CASSLQRQGAKSEAFF. The gene calls are TRBV13 and TRBJ1-1, with TRBD1 matching 10 bases. CDR1 and CDR2 from the germline V gene are PRHDT and FYEKMQ (reference sequence). J was trimmed by 6 bases and V by 5 bases; bases with no gene match: 12. The CDR3 runs 16 residues.

The J gene is TRBJ2-3, the V gene TRBV11-2, with a possible D match to TRBD1 (5 bases). Germline CDR1 SGHAT, CDR2 FQNNGV. This CDR3 is built from 13 residues. Trimming shortened V by 4 bases and J by 7 bases, and 12 bases separated the two germline ends. The CDR3 bases are TGTGCCAGCAGCTCCTTGACAGCCTATACGCAGTATTTT. It is translated as CASSSLTAYTQYF.

The chain links TRBV7-6 to TRBJ2-3; TRBD2 agrees at 11 bases. V trimming: 0 bases; J trimming: 0 bases; junction bases outside the gene matches: 5. CDR1 is SGHVS, CDR2 FNYEAQ, per germline. The CDR3 spans 18 residues. The CDR3 bases are TGTGCCAGCAGCTTAGCCGATCGACTAGCGGGGAGCACAGATACGCAGTATTTT. This gives the protein CASSLADRLAGSTDTQYF.

This clone was observed once. The rearrangement uses TRBV19 and TRBJ1-2; maybe TRBD1 (6 bases). The CDR3 is 14 residues long. Germline V lookup: CDR1 LNHDA, CDR2 SQIVND (reference sequence). V lost 6 bases and J lost 3, with 14 bases in between. The CDR3 sequence: CASRQFDRHYGYTF. The CDR3 DNA sequence: TGTGCCAGTAGACAATTCGACAGGCACTATGGCTACACCTTC.

The genes are TRBV10-3 and TRBJ1-4, with a weak D call TRBD1 (5 bases). The CDR3 is 18 residues long. V lost 5 bases and J lost 0, with 19 bases in between. The germline gives CDR1 ENHRY, CDR2 SYGVKD. Here the CDR3 reads CAISRGRGGGATNEKLFF. CDR3 DNA sequence: TGTGCCATCAGTCGAGGACGTGGGGGAGGTGCAACTAATGAAAAACTGTTTTTT.

A single count supports this clone. The chain combines TRBV30 with TRBJ2-7; no firm D call. CDR1 and CDR2 from the germline V gene are GTSNPN and SVGIG (reference sequence). Trimming shortened V by 0 bases and J by 3 bases, and 9 bases separated the two germline ends. The CDR3 spans 13 residues. For the CDR3, the DNA is TGTGCCTGGAGTGTTTCAGGTAACTACGAGCAGTACTTC. It translates to CAWSVSGNYEQYF.

The chain joins TRBV7-9 to TRBJ2-7; D not resolved. V lost 3 bases to trimming and J lost 4 bases, with 4 bases between them. The CDR3 totals 11 residues. Germline V CDR1 and CDR2: SEHNR, FQNEAQ (reference sequence). CDR3 in DNA: TGTGCCAGCAGCTTTTCGTACGAGCAGTACTTC. This gives the protein CASSFSYEQYF. Together with reference TRBV7-9 and TRBJ2-7, the CDR3 gives the full variable domain: DTGVSQNPRHKITKRGQNVTFRCDPISEHNRLYWYRQTLGQGPEFLTYFQNEAQLEKSRLLSDRFSAERPKGSFSTLEIQRTEQGDSAMYLCASSFSYEQYFGPGTRLTVT.

The CDR3 reads CAISELDRGLQETQYF. CDR3 DNA: TGTGCCATCAGTGAGCTAGACAGGGGTCTACAAGAGACCCAGTACTTC. The chain couples TRBV10-3 to TRBJ2-5, with 8 bases aligning to TRBD1. CDR1 is ENHRY, CDR2 SYGVKD, per germline. The CDR3 length is 16 residues. Germline trimming cut 2 bases from V and 2 bases from J; bases unmatched to any gene: 7.

The genes are TRBV5-1 and TRBJ2-2; TRBD1 matches at 12 bases. V lost 5 bases and J lost 6; bases outside the gene matches: 14. This CDR3 region has 18 residues. Germline CDR1 SGHRS, CDR2 YFSETQ. The chain's CDR3 is CASSSPGTGGFSAGELFF. The CDR3 DNA reads as TGCGCCAGCAGTTCCCCGGGGACAGGGGGCTTCTCCGCCGGGGAGCTGTTTTTT. Together with reference TRBV5-1 and TRBJ2-2, the CDR3 gives the full variable domain: KAGVTQTPRYLIKTRGQQVTLSCSPISGHRSVSWYQQTPGQGLQFLFEYFSETQRNKGNFPGRFSGRQFSNSRSEMNVSTLELGDSALYLCASSSPGTGGFSAGELFFGEGSRLTVL.

This sequence joins TRBV19 and TRBJ2-2; a possible D gene is TRBD2 (5 bases). The V end lost 5 bases, the J end lost 1 base, and 17 bases lay between the germline ends. Germline V gene lookup returns CDR1 LNHDA and CDR2 SQIVND (reference sequence). The CDR3 is made up of 17 amino acids. CDR3 in DNA: TGTGCCAGTAGTCCTCCTGGACTGGGAGAGAACACCGGGGAGCTGTTTTTT. Amino acids: CASSPPGLGENTGELFF.

The chain is built from TRBV27 and TRBJ2-1, with D possibly matching TRBD2 (6 bases). The CDR3 contains 15 residues. CDR1 MNHEY and CDR2 SMNVEV come from the germline V gene (reference sequence). Deletions cut 3 bases from V and 0 bases from J, with 9 bases between. Here the CDR3 DNA reads TGTGCCAGCAGTTTGGAGGGGCCCTCCTACAATGAGCAGTTCTTC. This codes for CASSLEGPSYNEQFF.

The gene calls are TRBV18 and TRBJ1-5, with D tentatively TRBD1 (6 bases). Per germline, CDR1 KGHSH and CDR2 LQKENI. This CDR3 has 13 amino acids. Trimming shortened V by 6 bases and J by 4 bases, and 10 bases separated the two germline ends. This chain's CDR3 is CASSSGTNQPQHF. In DNA form, the CDR3 reads TGTGCCAGCTCCAGCGGGACAAATCAGCCCCAGCATTTT.

This clone was counted once. This rearrangement joins TRBV11-2 to TRBJ1-3; a possible D gene is TRBD1 (6 bases). The CDR3 is 15 amino acids. The germline CDR1 and CDR2 sequences are SGHAT and FQNNGV. V shed 7 bases and J shed 7 bases, with 20 bases lying between them. CDR3 in amino acids: CASTPRAGARNTIYF. CDR3 in DNA: TGTGCCAGCACCCCCCGGGCAGGGGCGAGGAACACCATATATTTT. Full variable domain (missing parts from reference TRBV11-2 and TRBJ1-3): EAGVAQSPRYKIIEKRQSVAFWCNPISGHATLYWYQQILGQGPKLLIQFQNNGVVDDSQLPKDRFSAERLKGVDSTLKIQPAKLEDSAVYLCASTPRAGARNTIYFGEGSWLTVV.

This chain links TRBV30 with TRBJ1-4, with D possibly TRBD1 on 6 matching bases. The V gene's germline CDR1 is GTSNPN and CDR2 SVGIG (reference sequence). The length of the CDR3 is 14 residues. V gave up 3 bases and J gave up 4 bases, with 12 bases separating them. In DNA, the CDR3 is TGTGCCTGGAGGGGGAGGGGGAGTAATGAAAAACTGTTTTTT. This translates into CAWRGRGSNEKLFF. Combining the CDR3 with reference TRBV30 and TRBJ1-4 gives the whole variable domain SQTIHQWPATLVQPVGSPLSLECTVEGTSNPNLYWYRQAAGRGLQLLFYSVGIGQISSEVPQNLSASRPQDRQFILSSKKLLLSDSGFYLCAWRGRGSNEKLFFGSGTQLSVL.

Remarks on this clone: One end of the junction varies from germline; a read error may be responsible. The V call is TRBV28, the J call TRBJ1-1, with 9 bases lining up with TRBD1. From germline, CDR1 is MDHEN and CDR2 SYDVKM. The CDR3 is 12 amino acids. The CDR3 reads CASRAGTGFSLF. In nucleotides, the CDR3 is TGTGCCAGCAGGGCCGGGACAGGGTTCTCGCTTTTT.

CDR3 DNA: TGCGCCAGCAGCCAAGATATTGACAGGGGGGGACCTAACTATGGCTACACCTTC. It yields the protein CASSQDIDRGGPNYGYTF. The chain is built from TRBV4-3 and TRBJ1-2; 9 bases agree with TRBD1. The junction had 8 bases not matched to a gene; V was cut back by 0 bases and J by 0 bases. The CDR3 runs 18 residues. In germline, CDR1 is LGHNA, CDR2 YSLEER.

The chain joins TRBV4-2 to TRBJ1-3; D uncertain. The V end lost 0 bases, the J end lost 2 bases, and 8 bases lay between the germline ends. Germline CDR1 LGHNA, CDR2 YNFKEQ. CDR3 size: 15 residues. In DNA form, the CDR3 reads TGTGCCAGCAGCCAAGAACGTCAGGCTGGAAACACCATATATTTT. The encoded protein is CASSQERQAGNTIYF.

This chain uses TRBV7-2 with TRBJ2-2; tentative D call: TRBD2 (6 bases). The ends were cut back, 5 bases at V and 4 bases at J, with 11 bases in the middle. The CDR3 is 14 residues long. Germline V gives CDR1 SGHTA, CDR2 FQGNSA. CDR3 sequence: CASSQRTTTGELFF. CDR3 bases: TGTGCCAGCAGCCAACGGACTACCACCGGGGAGCTGTTTTTT. Filled out from reference TRBV7-2 and TRBJ2-2, the complete variable domain reads GAGVSQSPSNKVTEKGKDVELRCDPISGHTALYWYRQSLGQGLEFLIYFQGNSAPDKSGLPSDRFSAERTGGSVSTLTIQRTQQEDSAVYLCASSQRTTTGELFFGEGSRLTVL.

This chain joins TRBV19 and TRBJ2-6, with D possibly TRBD2 on 5 matching bases. V lost 3 bases and J 4 bases, leaving 22 bases between the germline ends. Germline lookup yields CDR1 LNHDA and CDR2 SQIVND (reference sequence). There are 19 residues in the CDR3. DNA of the CDR3: TGTGCCAGTAGTATCTCTGGTGGCGGAGCGGCCTCCGGGGCCAACGTCCTGACTTTC. Protein: CASSISGGGAASGANVLTF.

The chain combines TRBV19 with TRBJ2-3; D possibly corresponds to TRBD1 (6 bases). The CDR3 runs 11 residues. Germline values: CDR1 LNHDA, CDR2 SQIVND (reference sequence). The V end was cut by 7 bases, the J end by 6 bases, with 8 bases between. CDR3 nucleotide sequence: TGTGCCAGTACGAGGGGGGATACGCAGTATTTT. This encodes CASTRGDTQYF.

The chain carries TRBV7-3 and TRBJ2-1, with 13 bases lining up with TRBD2. Trimming at V came to 4 bases and at J to 8 bases, leaving 5 bases not matched to a gene. The CDR3 extends over 15 amino acids. Germline CDR1 SGHTA, CDR2 FQGTGA. The CDR3 region is CASSSTSGGADEQFF. In DNA form, the CDR3 reads TGTGCCAGCAGCTCTACTAGCGGGGGGGCCGATGAGCAGTTCTTC.

V is TRBV28 and J is TRBJ2-7, with D perhaps matching TRBD2 (5 bases). The germline gives CDR1 MDHEN, CDR2 SYDVKM. The CDR3 extends over 11 amino acids. Trimming removed 5 bases from V and 5 bases from J, with 7 bases in between. This CDR3 reads CASSRRNEQYF. The CDR3 bases are TGTGCCAGCAGTCGGAGGAACGAGCAGTACTTC.

The chain has TRBV18 and TRBJ1-4; 8 bases map to TRBD1. CDR3 length equals 15 residues. The junction had 4 bases not matched to a gene; V was cut back by 3 bases and J by 4 bases. Germline V lookup: CDR1 KGHSH, CDR2 LQKENI. CDR3 protein: CASSPSGQVNEKLFF. CDR3 sequence (DNA): TGTGCCAGCTCACCGTCGGGACAGGTTAATGAAAAACTGTTTTTT.

V usage is TRBV18 and J usage is TRBJ1-4, with D perhaps TRBD1 (6 bases). The germline V and J ends were trimmed by 4 bases and 3 bases, with 12 bases remaining between them. Germline V gene data show CDR1 as KGHSH and CDR2 as LQKENI. The CDR3 is made up of 15 amino acids. The CDR3, as DNA: TGTGCCAGCTCACAAGGGGACATTTCTAATGAAAAACTGTTTTTT. This encodes CASSQGDISNEKLFF.